A selection of T cell receptor beta chains follows, all from one sample in a study of T-cell reconstitution after alpha-beta-depleted transplantation in children. TCRdb reprocessed the PCR reads with MiXCR, giving one entry per CDR3 protein. The repertoire consists of hundreds of thousands of distinct CDR3 sequences, with 8% to 10% occurring once and the leading ten covering around 6.2%. Sequenced material: PBMCs from the stem cell graft donor, taken from the stem cell graft. All receptors come from a human donor who donated a stem cell graft to a child with acute lymphoblastic leukemia. Both conserved end residues are part of each CDR3. A D gene is named only where the DNA matches it firmly. Size values are once, few and many counts, or a class for expanded clones, and some rows have none.

cdr3_aa: CSVVPMTGGGYTF
cdr3_nt: TGCAGCGTTGTACCCATGACAGGGGGAGGCTACACCTTC
d_call: TRBD1
clone_size: many
j_call: TRBJ1-2
v_call: TRBV29-1

cdr3_aa: CATSEGGTDTQYF
cdr3_nt: TGTGCCACCAGTGAGGGCGGCACAGATACGCAGTATTTT
d_call: -
clone_size: -
j_call: TRBJ2-3
v_call: TRBV24-1

cdr3_aa: CASSSTSGAINEQFF
cdr3_nt: TGTGCCAGCAGCTCCACTAGCGGGGCGATCAATGAGCAGTTCTTC
d_call: TRBD2
clone_size: many
j_call: TRBJ2-1
v_call: TRBV11-2

cdr3_aa: CASGEEPAQETQYF
cdr3_nt: TGTGCCAGCGGGGAAGAGCCCGCTCAAGAGACCCAGTACTTC
d_call: -
clone_size: -
j_call: TRBJ2-5
v_call: TRBV7-9

cdr3_aa: CASSLGETGNTIYF
cdr3_nt: TGCGCCAGCAGCTTGGGAGAGACTGGAAACACCATATATTTT
d_call: -
clone_size: -
j_call: TRBJ1-3
v_call: TRBV5-1

cdr3_aa: CAWTLPGPSTDTQYF
cdr3_nt: TGTGCCTGGACTCTCCCGGGGCCCAGCACAGATACGCAGTATTTT
d_call: -
clone_size: many
j_call: TRBJ2-3
v_call: TRBV30

cdr3_aa: CASSESGVWSTNYGYTF
cdr3_nt: TGCGCCAGCAGTGAGTCCGGGGTTTGGAGCACTAACTATGGCTACACCTTC
d_call: -
clone_size: few
j_call: TRBJ1-2
v_call: TRBV10-2

cdr3_aa: CASSLESGTNEKLFF
cdr3_nt: TGTGCCAGCAGCTTAGAGAGCGGAACTAATGAAAAACTGTTTTTT
d_call: -
clone_size: -
j_call: TRBJ1-4
v_call: TRBV7-7

cdr3_aa: CASSYWRRHDTEAFF
cdr3_nt: TGTGCCAGCAGTTACTGGAGGCGGCACGACACTGAAGCTTTCTTT
d_call: -
clone_size: -
j_call: TRBJ1-1
v_call: TRBV6-2/TRBV6-3

cdr3_aa: CAISESSGISNQPQHF
cdr3_nt: TGTGCCATCAGTGAGTCGTCGGGGATTAGCAATCAGCCCCAGCATTTT
d_call: -
clone_size: few
j_call: TRBJ1-5
v_call: TRBV10-3

cdr3_aa: CASSWARTGQETQYF
cdr3_nt: TGCGCCAGCAGCTGGGCCCGGACAGGGCAAGAGACCCAGTACTTC
d_call: TRBD1
clone_size: many
j_call: TRBJ2-5
v_call: TRBV5-1

cdr3_aa: CASSYRNRGEAFF
cdr3_nt: TGTGCCAGCAGTTACCGTAACAGGGGTGAAGCTTTCTTT
d_call: TRBD1
clone_size: -
j_call: TRBJ1-1
v_call: TRBV6-5

cdr3_aa: CASSSHGQGNTEAFF
cdr3_nt: TGTGCCAGCAGCTCCCATGGACAGGGGAACACTGAAGCTTTCTTT
d_call: TRBD1
clone_size: many
j_call: TRBJ1-1
v_call: TRBV27

cdr3_aa: CASSGIAGLADTQYF
cdr3_nt: TGCGCCAGCAGTGGAATAGCGGGGCTGGCAGATACGCAGTATTTT
d_call: TRBD2
clone_size: many
j_call: TRBJ2-3
v_call: TRBV10-1

cdr3_aa: CSARAGQANQPQHF
cdr3_nt: TGCAGTGCTAGGGCCGGACAGGCCAATCAGCCCCAGCATTTT
d_call: TRBD1
clone_size: few
j_call: TRBJ1-5
v_call: TRBV20-1

cdr3_aa: CASSPPDRNYEQYF
cdr3_nt: TGTGCCAGCAGCCCTCCGGACAGAAACTACGAGCAGTACTTC
d_call: -
clone_size: -
j_call: TRBJ2-7
v_call: TRBV6-1

cdr3_aa: CASSLTPKTSGAGELFF
cdr3_nt: TGTGCCAGCAGCTTAACCCCGAAGACTAGCGGGGCCGGGGAGCTGTTTTTT
d_call: TRBD2
clone_size: -
j_call: TRBJ2-2
v_call: TRBV7-6

cdr3_aa: CASSILGTSGGPGELFF
cdr3_nt: TGCGCCAGCAGCATCCTCGGGACTAGCGGGGGTCCCGGGGAGCTGTTTTTT
d_call: TRBD2
clone_size: many
j_call: TRBJ2-2
v_call: TRBV5-1

cdr3_aa: CASSQDGGNYGYTF
cdr3_nt: TGCGCCAGCAGCCAAGATGGGGGGAACTATGGCTACACCTTC
d_call: -
clone_size: many
j_call: TRBJ1-2
v_call: TRBV4-3

cdr3_aa: CASSEVDSDYYEQYF
cdr3_nt: TGTGCCAGCAGTGAAGTTGACTCCGACTACTACGAGCAGTACTTC
d_call: -
clone_size: -
j_call: TRBJ2-7
v_call: TRBV6-1

cdr3_aa: CASSFTSGPSTGYF
cdr3_nt: TGTGCCAGCAGTTTTACCTCGGGACCCTCGACGGGGTATTTT
d_call: -
clone_size: many
j_call: TRBJ2-3
v_call: TRBV12-3/TRBV12-4

cdr3_aa: CASSFDAYPTEAFF
cdr3_nt: TGCGCCAGCAGCTTCGACGCGTATCCCACTGAAGCTTTCTTT
d_call: -
clone_size: few
j_call: TRBJ1-1
v_call: TRBV5-1

cdr3_aa: CASSPQIMSGGSGELFF
cdr3_nt: TGTGCCAGCAGCCCCCAAATAATGAGCGGGGGCTCCGGGGAGCTGTTTTTT
d_call: TRBD2
clone_size: -
j_call: TRBJ2-2
v_call: TRBV7-7

cdr3_aa: CASSLENVGQPQHF
cdr3_nt: TGTGCCAGCAGCTTGGAAAACGTCGGTCAGCCCCAGCATTTT
d_call: -
clone_size: -
j_call: TRBJ1-5
v_call: TRBV7-8

cdr3_aa: CSARPTGNYGYTF
cdr3_nt: TGCAGTGCCCGGCCGACAGGGAACTATGGCTACACCTTC
d_call: TRBD1
clone_size: -
j_call: TRBJ1-2
v_call: TRBV20-1